One sample yielded the 22 T cell receptor beta chains listed below, sequenced in a study of CXCR3-negative and CXCR3-positive naive CD8 T cells. It was by 5' RACE with UMI labels that the TRB cDNA libraries were prepared. TCRdb re-called the 5' RACE reads, yielding one record per CDR3 amino acid sequence without DNA. Its listing shows about 58,000 distinct CDR3 sequences. Sequenced sample: naive CXCR3- CD8+ T cells from blood. Described subset: CD45RO-CCR7+CD27+CD95- naive CD8+ T cells lacking CXCR3 (TNR3-). Source of these receptors: a human donor in good health. Some clones in this sample may be carry-over from other donors' samples.

CDR3 region: CASSYSRSAGDVEQFF. The chain combines TRBV6-2 or TRBV6-3 with TRBJ2-1; TCRdb calls TRBD1, which cannot be checked without DNA. This CDR3 has 16 amino acids. Germline V gives CDR1 MNHEY, CDR2 SVGEGT.

This chain joins TRBV5-6 and TRBJ2-5; TCRdb gives TRBD2 as the D gene, but with no DNA this cannot be confirmed. The CDR3 totals 14 residues. CDR1 and CDR2 (germline): SGHDT, YYEEEE. The CDR3 here is CASIPRPPQETQYF.

This sequence joins TRBV29-1 and TRBJ1-2. This CDR3 is 11 amino acids long. The germline V gene encodes CDR1 SQVTM and CDR2 ANQGSEA. The CDR3: CSDRSNYGYTF.

V usage is TRBV4-3 and J usage is TRBJ2-7. The CDR3 extends over 15 amino acids. In germline, CDR1 is LGHNA, CDR2 YSLEER. The CDR3 here is CASSQEGKHSYEQYF.

V gene TRBV4-3 combines with J gene TRBJ2-1; the D call of TRBD1 rests on TCRdb alone, since no DNA is present to check it. CDR1 LGHNA and CDR2 YSLEER come from the germline V gene. This CDR3 region has 16 residues. This chain's CDR3 is CASSQVRGGEYNEQFF.

V gene TRBV18 combines with J gene TRBJ2-4; TCRdb outputs TRBD1, but without DNA this stays unchecked. Germline-derived CDR1 and CDR2 are KGHSH and LQKENI. This CDR3 is built from 17 residues. The CDR3 loop is CASSPNDRESGKNIQYF.

The rearrangement uses TRBV6-5 and TRBJ2-1. Germline lookup yields CDR1 MNHEY and CDR2 SVGAGI. This CDR3 contains 13 residues. CDR3 sequence reads: CASSYAVGNEQFF.

The genes are TRBV6-5 and TRBJ2-3; there is no DNA to check the TCRdb D call of TRBD1. The length of the CDR3 is 14 residues. CDR1 is MNHEY and CDR2 is SVGAGI in the germline V gene. The CDR3 spells CASMSGPNTDTQYF.

The chain joins TRBV24-1 to TRBJ2-3. The CDR3 spans 16 residues. Germline CDR1 reads KGHDR; CDR2 reads SFDVKD. The chain's CDR3 is CATSDLRSLFTDTQYF.

The chain is built from TRBV4-2 and TRBJ2-5; TCRdb's assignment of TRBD2 cannot be checked, as there is no DNA. The CDR3 is made up of 18 amino acids. CDR1 and CDR2 (germline): LGHNA, YNFKEQ. The CDR3 region is CASSQDLGLAGAKETQYF.

This chain connects TRBV13 to TRBJ2-3; TCRdb proposes TRBD1, but this gene call is untestable without DNA. This CDR3 is 14 amino acids long. Looked up from germline, CDR1 is PRHDT and CDR2 is FYEKMQ (reference sequence). CDR3 amino acids: CAISAPQGVNTQYF.

The chain carries TRBV12-3 or TRBV12-4 and TRBJ2-7; TCRdb calls TRBD1, which cannot be checked without DNA. The CDR3 contains 13 residues. The CDR3 region is CASSPGRSYEQYF.

The CDR3 loop is CASSSTRGAGQETQYF. V usage is TRBV11-2 and J usage is TRBJ2-5; TCRdb's D gene call, TRBD1, goes unchecked for lack of DNA. Germline-derived CDR1 and CDR2 are SGHAT and FQNNGV. The CDR3 runs to 16 residues.

V is TRBV6-5 and J is TRBJ1-2. Germline-derived CDR1 and CDR2 are MNHEY and SVGAGI. There are 15 residues in the CDR3. The CDR3 is CASSYAESFNYGYTF.

The genes are TRBV3-2 and TRBJ2-7; TCRdb designates TRBD1, a call that cannot be tested without DNA. TRBV3-2 is a listed pseudogene. The CDR3 contains 14 residues. The CDR3 loop is CASRPPDRLYEQYF.

V gene TRBV7-2 combines with J gene TRBJ1-4; TCRdb indicates TRBD1, and absent DNA this call remains unverified. This CDR3 contains 15 residues. Germline assignment: CDR1 SGHTA and CDR2 FQGNSA. CDR3: CASSLPWDRGGKLFF.

V usage is TRBV6-5 and J usage is TRBJ1-4. In germline, CDR1 is MNHEY, CDR2 SVGAGI. The CDR3 sequence is 15 residues long. CDR3 in amino acids: CASSYVAGTNEKLFF.

This chain connects TRBV20-1 to TRBJ1-2; without DNA, the TCRdb call of TRBD1 cannot be checked. The CDR3 extends over 11 amino acids. Per the germline V gene, CDR1 is DFQATT and CDR2 is SNEGSKA (reference sequence). The CDR3 here is CSATGEGGYTF.

The J gene is TRBJ2-1, the V gene TRBV7-3; TCRdb returns TRBD1, unconfirmable since there is no DNA. Germline V gene sequence: CDR1 SGHTA, CDR2 FQGTGA. The CDR3 has 15 amino acids. CDR3 sequence: CASSRGGALYNEQFF.

The CDR3 sequence is CASSSGLAGLQSYNEQFF. The chain combines TRBV7-9 with TRBJ2-1; as DNA is missing, the TRBD2 call by TCRdb cannot be tested. The CDR3 totals 18 residues. From germline, CDR1 is SEHNR and CDR2 FQNEAQ (reference sequence).

The rearrangement uses TRBV4-1 and TRBJ2-1. Germline-derived CDR1 and CDR2 are MGHRA and YSYEKL. The CDR3 extends over 14 amino acids. This chain's CDR3 is CASSQDFPNSEQFF.

The chain links TRBV7-9 to TRBJ2-7; TCRdb reports TRBD2, a call that lacks DNA to check it against. Germline values: CDR1 SEHNR, CDR2 FQNEAQ (reference sequence). This CDR3 comprises 14 residues. CDR3 in amino acids: CASSGLAGTYEQYF.